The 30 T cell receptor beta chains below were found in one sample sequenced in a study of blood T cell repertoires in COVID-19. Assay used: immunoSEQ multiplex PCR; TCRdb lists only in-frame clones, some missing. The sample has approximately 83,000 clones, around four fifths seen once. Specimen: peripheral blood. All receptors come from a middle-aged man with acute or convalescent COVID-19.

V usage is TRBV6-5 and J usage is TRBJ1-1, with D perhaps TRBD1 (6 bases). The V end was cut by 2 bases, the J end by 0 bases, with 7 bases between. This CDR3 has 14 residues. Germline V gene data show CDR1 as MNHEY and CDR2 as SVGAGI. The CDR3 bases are TGTGCCAGCAGTTACAGGACAGTGAACACTGAAGCTTTCTTT. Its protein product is CASSYRTVNTEAFF.

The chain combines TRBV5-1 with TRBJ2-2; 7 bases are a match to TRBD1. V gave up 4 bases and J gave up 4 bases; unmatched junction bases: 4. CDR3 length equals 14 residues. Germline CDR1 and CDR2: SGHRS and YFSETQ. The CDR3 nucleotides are TGCGCCAGCAGCCCGGGACAGAGCACCGGGGAGCTGTTTTTT. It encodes CASSPGQSTGELFF.

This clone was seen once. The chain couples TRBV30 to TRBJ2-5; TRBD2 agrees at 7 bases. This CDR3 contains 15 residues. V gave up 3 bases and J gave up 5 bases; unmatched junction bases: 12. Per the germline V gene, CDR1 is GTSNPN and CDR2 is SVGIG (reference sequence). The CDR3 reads CAWSQNRGGRETQYF. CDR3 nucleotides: TGTGCCTGGAGCCAAAATAGGGGAGGGCGGGAGACCCAGTACTTC.

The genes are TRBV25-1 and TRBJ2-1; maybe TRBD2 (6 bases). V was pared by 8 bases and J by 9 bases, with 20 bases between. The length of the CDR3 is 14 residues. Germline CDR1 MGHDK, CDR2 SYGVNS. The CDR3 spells CASAPRLSGSEQFF. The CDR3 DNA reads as TGTGCCAGCGCCCCCCGGCTTTCCGGGAGTGAGCAGTTCTTC. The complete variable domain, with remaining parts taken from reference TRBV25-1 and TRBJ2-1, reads EADIYQTPRYLVIGTGKKITLECSQTMGHDKMYWYQQDPGMELHLIHYSYGVNSTEKGDLSSESTVSRIRTEHFPLTLESARPSHTSQYLCASAPRLSGSEQFFGPGTRLTVL.

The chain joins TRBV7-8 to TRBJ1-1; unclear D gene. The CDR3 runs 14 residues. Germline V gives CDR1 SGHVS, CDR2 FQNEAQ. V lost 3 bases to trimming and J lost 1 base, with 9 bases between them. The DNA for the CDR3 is TGTGCCAGCAGCTTCGGGTCCCAGAACACTGAAGCTTTCTTT. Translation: CASSFGSQNTEAFF.

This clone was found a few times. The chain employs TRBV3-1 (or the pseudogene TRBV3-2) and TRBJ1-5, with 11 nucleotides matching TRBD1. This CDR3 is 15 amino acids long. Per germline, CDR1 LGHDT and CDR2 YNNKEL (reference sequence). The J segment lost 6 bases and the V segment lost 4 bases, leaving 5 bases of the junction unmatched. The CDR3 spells CASSLGTGGIQPQHF. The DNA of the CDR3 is TGTGCCAGCAGCCTTGGGACAGGGGGGATTCAGCCCCAGCATTTT.

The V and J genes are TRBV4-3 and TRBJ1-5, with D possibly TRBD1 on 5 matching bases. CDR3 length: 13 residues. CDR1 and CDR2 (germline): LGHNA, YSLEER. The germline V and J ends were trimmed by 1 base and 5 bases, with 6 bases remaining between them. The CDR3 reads CASSQVGDQPQHF. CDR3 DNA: TGCGCCAGCAGCCAAGTAGGGGATCAGCCCCAGCATTTT.

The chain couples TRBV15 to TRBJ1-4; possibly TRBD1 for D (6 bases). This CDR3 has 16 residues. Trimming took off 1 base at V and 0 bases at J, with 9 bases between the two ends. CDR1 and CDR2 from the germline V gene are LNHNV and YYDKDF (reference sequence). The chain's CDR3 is CATSRGQESTNEKLFF. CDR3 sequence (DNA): TGTGCCACCAGCAGAGGACAGGAATCAACTAATGAAAAACTGTTTTTT.

The CDR3 reads CASSRGTEYSNQPQHF. The CDR3 DNA sequence: TGTGCCAGCAGCCGGGGAACCGAATATAGCAATCAGCCCCAGCATTTT. The gene calls are TRBV5-6 and TRBJ1-5; D ambiguous. With 4 bases removed from V and 0 bases from J, the gap between germline ends came to 14 bases. Germline CDR1 reads SGHDT; CDR2 reads YYEEEE. CDR3 length: 16 residues.

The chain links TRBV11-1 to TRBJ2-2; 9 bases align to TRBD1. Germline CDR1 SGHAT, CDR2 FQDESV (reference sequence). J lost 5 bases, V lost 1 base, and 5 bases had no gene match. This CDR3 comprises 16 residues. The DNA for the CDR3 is TGTGCCAGCAGCTTAGGGCCGGGACAGGGAACCGGGGAGCTGTTTTTT. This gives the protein CASSLGPGQGTGELFF.

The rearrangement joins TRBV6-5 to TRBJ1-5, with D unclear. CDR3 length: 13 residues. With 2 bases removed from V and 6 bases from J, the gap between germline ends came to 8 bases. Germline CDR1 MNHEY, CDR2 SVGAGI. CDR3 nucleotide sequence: TGTGCCAGCAGTTACGTCAGAGGTCAGCCCCAGCATTTT. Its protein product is CASSYVRGQPQHF.

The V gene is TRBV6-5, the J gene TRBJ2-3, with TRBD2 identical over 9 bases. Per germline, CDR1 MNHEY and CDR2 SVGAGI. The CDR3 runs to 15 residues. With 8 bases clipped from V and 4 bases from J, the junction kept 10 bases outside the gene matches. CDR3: CASLGLAKYADTQYF. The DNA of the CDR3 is TGTGCCAGCCTCGGACTAGCGAAGTACGCAGATACGCAGTATTTT.

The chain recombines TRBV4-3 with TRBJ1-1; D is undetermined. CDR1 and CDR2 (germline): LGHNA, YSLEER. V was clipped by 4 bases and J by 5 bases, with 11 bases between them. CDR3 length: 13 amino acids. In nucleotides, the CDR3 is TGCGCCAGCAGCCCCAGGCTGTGGACTGAAGCTTTCTTT. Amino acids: CASSPRLWTEAFF.

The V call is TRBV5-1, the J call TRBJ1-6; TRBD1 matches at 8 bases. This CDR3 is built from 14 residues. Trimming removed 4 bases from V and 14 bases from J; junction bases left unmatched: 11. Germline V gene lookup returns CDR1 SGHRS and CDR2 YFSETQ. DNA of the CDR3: TGCGCCAGCAGCCCGGGACAGGATGAGGACACCCTCCACTTT. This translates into CASSPGQDEDTLHF.

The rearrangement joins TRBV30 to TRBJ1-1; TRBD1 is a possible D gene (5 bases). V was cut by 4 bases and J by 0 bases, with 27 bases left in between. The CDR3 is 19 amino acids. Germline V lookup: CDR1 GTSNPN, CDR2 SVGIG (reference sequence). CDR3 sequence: CAWNPGASRPNVMNTEAFF. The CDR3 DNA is TGTGCCTGGAACCCTGGGGCCTCTCGGCCTAATGTCATGAACACTGAAGCTTTCTTT. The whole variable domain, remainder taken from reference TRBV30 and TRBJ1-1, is SQTIHQWPATLVQPVGSPLSLECTVEGTSNPNLYWYRQAAGRGLQLLFYSVGIGQISSEVPQNLSASRPQDRQFILSSKKLLLSDSGFYLCAWNPGASRPNVMNTEAFFGQGTRLTVV.

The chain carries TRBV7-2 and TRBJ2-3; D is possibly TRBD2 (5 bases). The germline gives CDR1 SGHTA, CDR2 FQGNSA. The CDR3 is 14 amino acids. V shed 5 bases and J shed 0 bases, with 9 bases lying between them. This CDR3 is CASSTRKSTDTQYF. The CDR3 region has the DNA TGTGCCAGCAGCACTAGAAAAAGCACAGATACGCAGTATTTT.

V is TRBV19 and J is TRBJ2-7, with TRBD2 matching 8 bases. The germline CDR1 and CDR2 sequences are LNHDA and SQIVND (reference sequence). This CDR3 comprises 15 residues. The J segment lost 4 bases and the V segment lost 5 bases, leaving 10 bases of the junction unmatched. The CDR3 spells CASSEPGLDQYEQYF. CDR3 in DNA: TGTGCCAGTAGTGAGCCGGGACTAGACCAATACGAGCAGTACTTC.

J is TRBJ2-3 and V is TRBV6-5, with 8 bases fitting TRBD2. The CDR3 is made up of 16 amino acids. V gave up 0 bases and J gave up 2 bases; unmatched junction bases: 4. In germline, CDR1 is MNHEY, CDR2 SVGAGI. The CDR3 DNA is TGTGCCAGCAGTTACTCGCTAGCGGGTCACACAGATACGCAGTATTTT. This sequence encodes CASSYSLAGHTDTQYF.

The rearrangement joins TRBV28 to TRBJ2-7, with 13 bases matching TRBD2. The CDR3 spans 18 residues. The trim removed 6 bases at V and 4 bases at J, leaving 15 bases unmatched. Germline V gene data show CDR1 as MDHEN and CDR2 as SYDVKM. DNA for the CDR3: TGTGCCAGCAGCCCGAGTCGCCCACGGACTAGCGGGGGTTACGAGCAGTACTTC. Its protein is CASSPSRPRTSGGYEQYF.

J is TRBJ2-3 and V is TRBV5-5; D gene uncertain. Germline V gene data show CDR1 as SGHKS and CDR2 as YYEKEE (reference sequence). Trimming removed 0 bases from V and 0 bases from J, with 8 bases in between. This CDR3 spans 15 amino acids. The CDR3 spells CASSLVPGSTDTQYF. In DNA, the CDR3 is TGTGCCAGCAGCTTGGTTCCGGGTAGCACAGATACGCAGTATTTT.

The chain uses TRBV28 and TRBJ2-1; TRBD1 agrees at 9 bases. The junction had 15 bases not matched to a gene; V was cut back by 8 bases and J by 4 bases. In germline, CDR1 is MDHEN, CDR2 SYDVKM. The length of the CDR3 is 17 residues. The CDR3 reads CASWIGRGQGYYNEQFF. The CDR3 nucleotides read TGTGCCAGCTGGATAGGGCGCGGACAGGGGTATTACAATGAGCAGTTCTTC. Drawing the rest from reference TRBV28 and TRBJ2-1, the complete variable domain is DVKVTQSSRYLVKRTGEKVFLECVQDMDHENMFWYRQDPGLGLRLIYFSYDVKMKEKGDIPEGYSVSREKKERFSLILESASTNQTSMYLCASWIGRGQGYYNEQFFGPGTRLTVL.

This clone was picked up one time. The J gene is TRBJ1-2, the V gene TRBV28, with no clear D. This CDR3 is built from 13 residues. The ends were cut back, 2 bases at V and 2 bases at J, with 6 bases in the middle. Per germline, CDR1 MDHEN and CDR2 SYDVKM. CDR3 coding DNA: TGTGCCAGCAGTTTAATCCTAAACTATGGCTACACCTTC. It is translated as CASSLILNYGYTF.

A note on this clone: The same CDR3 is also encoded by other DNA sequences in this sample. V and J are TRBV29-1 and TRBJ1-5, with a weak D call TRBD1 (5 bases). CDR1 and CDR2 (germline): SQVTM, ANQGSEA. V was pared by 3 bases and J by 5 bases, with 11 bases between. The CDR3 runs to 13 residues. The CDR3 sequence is CSVEEDRYQPQHF. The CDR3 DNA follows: TGCAGCGTTGAGGAAGACAGATATCAGCCCCAGCATTTT.

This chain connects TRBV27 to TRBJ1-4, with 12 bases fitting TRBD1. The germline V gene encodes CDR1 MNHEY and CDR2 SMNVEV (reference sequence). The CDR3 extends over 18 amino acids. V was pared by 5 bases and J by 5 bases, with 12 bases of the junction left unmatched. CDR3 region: CASSPPWGQGAENEKLFF. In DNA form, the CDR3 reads TGTGCCAGCAGTCCACCGTGGGGACAGGGGGCGGAAAATGAAAAACTGTTTTTT.

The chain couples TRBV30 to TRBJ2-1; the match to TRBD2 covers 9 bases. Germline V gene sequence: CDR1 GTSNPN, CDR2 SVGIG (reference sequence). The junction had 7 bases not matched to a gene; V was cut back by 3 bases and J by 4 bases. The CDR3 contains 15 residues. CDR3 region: CAWSKTSGRYNEQFF. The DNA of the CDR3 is TGTGCCTGGAGCAAGACTAGCGGACGGTACAATGAGCAGTTCTTC.

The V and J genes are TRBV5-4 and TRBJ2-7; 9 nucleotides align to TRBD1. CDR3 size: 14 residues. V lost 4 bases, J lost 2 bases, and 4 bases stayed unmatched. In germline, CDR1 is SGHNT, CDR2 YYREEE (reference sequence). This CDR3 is CASSPTGGTYEQYF. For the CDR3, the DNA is TGTGCCAGCAGCCCGACAGGGGGTACCTACGAGCAGTACTTC.

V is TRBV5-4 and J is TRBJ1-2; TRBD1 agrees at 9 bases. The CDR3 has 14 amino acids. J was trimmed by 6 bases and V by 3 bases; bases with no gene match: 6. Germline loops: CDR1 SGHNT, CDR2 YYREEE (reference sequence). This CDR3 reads CASSSNRGLDGYTF. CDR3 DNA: TGTGCCAGCAGCTCCAACAGGGGGCTGGATGGCTACACCTTC. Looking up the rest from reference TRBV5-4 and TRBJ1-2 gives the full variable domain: ETGVTQSPTHLIKTRGQQVTLRCSSQSGHNTVSWYQQALGQGPQFIFQYYREEENGRGNFPPRFSGLQFPNYSSELNVNALELDDSALYLCASSSNRGLDGYTFGSGTRLTVV.

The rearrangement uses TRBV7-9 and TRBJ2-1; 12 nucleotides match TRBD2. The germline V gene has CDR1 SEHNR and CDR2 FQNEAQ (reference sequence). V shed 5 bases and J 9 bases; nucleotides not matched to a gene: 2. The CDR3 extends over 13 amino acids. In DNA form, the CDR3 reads TGTGCCAGCAGCAGACTAGCGGGAGTTGAGCAGTTCTTC. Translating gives CASSRLAGVEQFF.

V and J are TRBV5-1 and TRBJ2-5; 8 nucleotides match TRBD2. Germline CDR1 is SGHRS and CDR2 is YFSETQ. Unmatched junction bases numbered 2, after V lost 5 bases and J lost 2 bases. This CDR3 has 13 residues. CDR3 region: CASRAGVQETQYF. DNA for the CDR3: TGCGCCAGCAGAGCGGGAGTACAAGAGACCCAGTACTTC.

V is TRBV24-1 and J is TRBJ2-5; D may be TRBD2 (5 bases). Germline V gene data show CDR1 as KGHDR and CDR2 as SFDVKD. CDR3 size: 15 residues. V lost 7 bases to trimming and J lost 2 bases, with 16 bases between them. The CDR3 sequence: CATRPYPADQETQYF. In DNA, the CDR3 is TGTGCCACCAGGCCTTATCCAGCGGATCAAGAGACCCAGTACTTC.